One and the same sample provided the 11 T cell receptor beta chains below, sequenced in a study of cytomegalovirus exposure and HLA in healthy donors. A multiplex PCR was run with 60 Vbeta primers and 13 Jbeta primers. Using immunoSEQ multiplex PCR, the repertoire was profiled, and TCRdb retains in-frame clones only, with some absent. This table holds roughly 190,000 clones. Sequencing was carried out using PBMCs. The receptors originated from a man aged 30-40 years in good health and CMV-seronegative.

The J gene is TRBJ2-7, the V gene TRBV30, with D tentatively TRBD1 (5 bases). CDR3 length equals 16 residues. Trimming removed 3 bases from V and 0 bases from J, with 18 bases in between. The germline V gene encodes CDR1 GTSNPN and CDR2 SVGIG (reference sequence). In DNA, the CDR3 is TGTGCCTGGAGAGGCGGTTTGACAGCCCCCTCCTACGAGCAGTACTTC. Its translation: CAWRGGLTAPSYEQYF.

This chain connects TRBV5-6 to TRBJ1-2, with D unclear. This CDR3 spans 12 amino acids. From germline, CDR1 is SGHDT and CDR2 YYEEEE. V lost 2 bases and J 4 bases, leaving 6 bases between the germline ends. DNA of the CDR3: TGTGCCAGCAGCTTACAGATCTATGGCTACACCTTC. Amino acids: CASSLQIYGYTF. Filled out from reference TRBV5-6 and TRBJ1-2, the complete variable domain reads DAGVTQSPTHLIKTRGQQVTLRCSPKSGHDTVSWYQQALGQGPQFIFQYYEEEERQRGNFPDRFSGHQFPNYSSELNVNALLLGDSALYLCASSLQIYGYTFGSGTRLTVV.

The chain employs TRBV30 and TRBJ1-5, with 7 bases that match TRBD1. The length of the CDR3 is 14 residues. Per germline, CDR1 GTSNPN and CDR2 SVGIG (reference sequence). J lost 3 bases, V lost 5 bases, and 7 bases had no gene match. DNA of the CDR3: TGTGCCTGGCAACCCGGGACAGTCAATCAGCCCCAGCATTTT. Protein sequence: CAWQPGTVNQPQHF.

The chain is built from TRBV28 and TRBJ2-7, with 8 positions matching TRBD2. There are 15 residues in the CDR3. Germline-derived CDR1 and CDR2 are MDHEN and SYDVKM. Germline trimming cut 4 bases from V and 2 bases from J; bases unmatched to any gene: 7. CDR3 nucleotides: TGTGCCAGCAGTTACGGGGGGGAGCATACCTACGAGCAGTACTTC. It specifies CASSYGGEHTYEQYF.

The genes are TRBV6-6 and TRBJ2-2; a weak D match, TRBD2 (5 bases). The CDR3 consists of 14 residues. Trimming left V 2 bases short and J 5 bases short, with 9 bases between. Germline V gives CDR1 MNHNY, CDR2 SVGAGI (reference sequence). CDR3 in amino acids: CASSYEGGTGELFF. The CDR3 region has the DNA TGTGCCAGCAGTTACGAGGGTGGAACCGGGGAGCTGTTTTTT.

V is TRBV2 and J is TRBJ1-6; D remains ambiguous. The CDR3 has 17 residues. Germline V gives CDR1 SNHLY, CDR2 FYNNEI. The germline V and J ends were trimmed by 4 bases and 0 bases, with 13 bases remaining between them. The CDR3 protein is CASSALDGSSYNSPLHF. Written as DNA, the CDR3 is TGTGCCAGCAGTGCGCTAGACGGGAGCTCCTATAATTCACCCCTCCACTTT.

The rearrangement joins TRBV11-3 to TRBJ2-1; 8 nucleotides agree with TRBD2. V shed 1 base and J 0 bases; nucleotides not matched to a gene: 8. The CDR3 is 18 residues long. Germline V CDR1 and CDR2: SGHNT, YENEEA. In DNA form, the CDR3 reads TGTGCCAGCAGCTTAGGAGATAGCGGGGCGAGCTCCTACAATGAGCAGTTCTTC. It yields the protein CASSLGDSGASSYNEQFF. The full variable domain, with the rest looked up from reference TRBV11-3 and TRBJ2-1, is EAGVVQSPRYKIIEKKQPVAFWCNPISGHNTLYWYLQNLGQGPELLIRYENEEAVDDSQLPKDRFSAERLKGVDSTLKIQPAELGDSAVYLCASSLGDSGASSYNEQFFGPGTRLTVL.

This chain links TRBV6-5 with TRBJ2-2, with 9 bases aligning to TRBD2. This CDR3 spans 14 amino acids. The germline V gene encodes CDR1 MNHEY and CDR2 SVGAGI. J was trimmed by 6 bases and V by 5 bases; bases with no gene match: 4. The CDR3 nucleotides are TGTGCCAGCAGTCCCGGGACTAGCCCCGGGGAGCTGTTTTTT. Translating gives CASSPGTSPGELFF.

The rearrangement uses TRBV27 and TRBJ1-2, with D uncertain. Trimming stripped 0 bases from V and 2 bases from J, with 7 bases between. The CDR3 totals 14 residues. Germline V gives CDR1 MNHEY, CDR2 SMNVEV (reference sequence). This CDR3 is CASSLSGENYGYTF. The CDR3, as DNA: TGTGCCAGCAGTTTATCCGGGGAAAACTATGGCTACACCTTC.

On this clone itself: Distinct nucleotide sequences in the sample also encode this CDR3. CDR3 in DNA: TGTGCCTGGAGTCGGGGGAATGAGCAGTTCTTC. Its protein product is CAWSRGNEQFF. V and J are TRBV30 and TRBJ2-1; perhaps TRBD2 as D (6 bases). In germline, CDR1 is GTSNPN, CDR2 SVGIG (reference sequence). V lost 2 bases and J lost 7, with 6 bases in between. The CDR3 sequence is 11 residues long.

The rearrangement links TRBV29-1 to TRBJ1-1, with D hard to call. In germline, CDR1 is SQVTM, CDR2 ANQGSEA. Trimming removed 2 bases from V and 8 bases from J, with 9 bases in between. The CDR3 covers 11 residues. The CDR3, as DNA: TGCAGCGTTGAATCGGCGGCGGAAGCTTTCTTT. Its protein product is CSVESAAEAFF.